Shown below are 14 T cell receptor beta chains from a single sample sequenced in a study of cytomegalovirus exposure and HLA in healthy donors. PCR amplification relied on 60 Vbeta primers (plus 13 Jbeta primers). Using immunoSEQ multiplex PCR, the repertoire was profiled, and TCRdb retains in-frame clones only, with some absent. The sample has roughly 150,000 clones; approximately 80% are singletons. Sequencing was done on a sample of PBMCs. All receptors derive from a man aged 25 to 40 in good health and CMV-seronegative.

Here the CDR3 reads CAWTTWGGGRGGNEQFF. The CDR3 region has the DNA TGTGCCTGGACCACCTGGGGTGGCGGGAGGGGTGGCAATGAGCAGTTCTTC. V gene TRBV30 combines with J gene TRBJ2-1, with TRBD2 identical over 9 bases. CDR1 GTSNPN and CDR2 SVGIG come from the germline V gene (reference sequence). V gave up 4 bases and J gave up 6 bases; unmatched junction bases: 16. The CDR3 has 17 residues. The whole variable domain, filled in from reference TRBV30 and TRBJ2-1, reads SQTIHQWPATLVQPVGSPLSLECTVEGTSNPNLYWYRQAAGRGLQLLFYSVGIGQISSEVPQNLSASRPQDRQFILSSKKLLLSDSGFYLCAWTTWGGGRGGNEQFFGPGTRLTVL.

CDR3 DNA sequence: TGTGCCAGCAGTCAACAGATTAGCAATCAGCCCCAGCATTTT. It encodes CASSQQISNQPQHF. V is TRBV6-1 and J is TRBJ1-5; D is unclear. Trimming removed 5 bases from V and 0 bases from J, with 8 bases in between. CDR3 length: 14 amino acids. Germline V gene sequence: CDR1 MNHNS, CDR2 SASEGT.

This rearrangement joins TRBV29-1 to TRBJ2-7; D possibly corresponds to TRBD2 (5 bases). With 4 bases removed from V and 1 base from J, the gap between germline ends came to 8 bases. Germline V gives CDR1 SQVTM, CDR2 ANQGSEA. There are 12 residues in the CDR3. CDR3 protein: CSVAGSSYEQYF. CDR3 nucleotides: TGCAGCGTTGCGGGGTCTTCCTACGAGCAGTACTTC.

The chain is built from TRBV27 and TRBJ2-5; no clear D gene. Germline V lookup: CDR1 MNHEY, CDR2 SMNVEV (reference sequence). Trimming removed 3 bases from V and 5 bases from J, with 10 bases in between. The length of the CDR3 is 13 residues. The CDR3 reads CASSFGPVETQYF. CDR3 nucleotides: TGTGCCAGCAGTTTTGGGCCGGTGGAGACCCAGTACTTC.

This chain links TRBV2 with TRBJ1-4; TRBD1 aligns across 7 bases. The ends lost 4 bases at V and 4 bases at J; junction bases unmatched: 9. The CDR3 is 16 amino acids. Germline V lookup: CDR1 SNHLY, CDR2 FYNNEI. CDR3 sequence reads: CASSVQGTNNNEKLFF. CDR3 bases: TGTGCCAGCAGTGTACAGGGGACCAACAATAATGAAAAACTGTTTTTT.

The rearrangement links TRBV5-6 to TRBJ2-1, with TRBD1 identical over 9 bases. Looked up from germline, CDR1 is SGHDT and CDR2 is YYEEEE. J gave up 6 bases and V 5 bases, and 3 bases lay outside the gene matches. The CDR3 is 13 amino acids. CDR3 sequence: CASSKDRGNEQFF. As DNA, the CDR3 is TGTGCCAGCAGTAAGGACAGGGGCAATGAGCAGTTCTTC. Full variable domain (remainder filled in from reference TRBV5-6 and TRBJ2-1): DAGVTQSPTHLIKTRGQQVTLRCSPKSGHDTVSWYQQALGQGPQFIFQYYEEEERQRGNFPDRFSGHQFPNYSSELNVNALLLGDSALYLCASSKDRGNEQFFGPGTRLTVL.

This chain links TRBV18 with TRBJ2-5; no clear D. The J call may be in error: the DNA end matches TRBJ2-7 better. Per the germline V gene, CDR1 is KGHSH and CDR2 is LQKENI. This CDR3 spans 13 amino acids. The CDR3 DNA is TGTGCCAGCTCATCACAAGAGTCCTACGAGCAGTACTTC. It yields the protein CASSSQESYEQYF.

This clone showed up just once. This chain uses TRBV5-1 with TRBJ2-2; a weak D match, TRBD1 (5 bases). The V end was cut by 0 bases, the J end by 0 bases, with 9 bases between. Per germline, CDR1 SGHRS and CDR2 YFSETQ. The CDR3 runs 16 residues. The CDR3 DNA reads as TGCGCCAGCAGCTTGGATGGACACACGAACACCGGGGAGCTGTTTTTT. This codes for CASSLDGHTNTGELFF.

The chain uses TRBV10-2 and TRBJ2-1, with a possible D match to TRBD2 (6 bases). Germline CDR1 WSHSY, CDR2 SAAADI. V was pared by 10 bases and J by 7 bases, with 23 bases between. The CDR3 consists of 15 residues. As DNA, the CDR3 is TGCGCCATCAACCAAGCCGGGACTGGAAATAATGAGCAGTTCTTC. The encoded protein is CAINQAGTGNNEQFF.

The chain couples TRBV7-9 to TRBJ2-1; 10 bases line up with TRBD2. Germline V gene sequence: CDR1 SEHNR, CDR2 FQNEAQ (reference sequence). This CDR3 comprises 15 residues. J gave up 9 bases and V 3 bases, and 8 bases lay outside the gene matches. The CDR3 reads CASSLAGAGGGEQFF. The CDR3 coding sequence is TGTGCCAGCAGCTTGGCGGGAGCGGGAGGGGGTGAGCAGTTCTTC.

CDR3 coding DNA: TGTGCCAGCAGTATAGGGGGAAACACTGAAGCTTTCTTT. Translation: CASSIGGNTEAFF. The chain carries TRBV27 and TRBJ1-1; tentatively, D is TRBD1 (6 bases). This CDR3 contains 13 residues. Germline assignment: CDR1 MNHEY and CDR2 SMNVEV (reference sequence). The germline V and J ends were trimmed by 5 bases and 2 bases, with 9 bases remaining between them.

This rearrangement joins TRBV19 to TRBJ1-5; tentative D call: TRBD1 (5 bases). CDR1 and CDR2 from the germline V gene are LNHDA and SQIVND (reference sequence). The CDR3 is made up of 17 amino acids. V lost 0 bases, J lost 2 bases, and 14 bases lay in between. CDR3 sequence: CASSIDLRVVRNQPQHF. CDR3 coding DNA: TGTGCCAGTAGTATAGATCTCAGGGTGGTCCGCAATCAGCCCCAGCATTTT.

The rearrangement joins TRBV10-3 to TRBJ1-2; D is unresolved. This CDR3 is 11 amino acids long. The V end lost 3 bases, the J end lost 4 bases, and 3 bases lay between the germline ends. Germline V gene sequence: CDR1 ENHRY, CDR2 SYGVKD. This CDR3 reads CAISDSYGYTF. Here the CDR3 DNA reads TGTGCCATCAGTGACAGCTATGGCTACACCTTC.

V usage is TRBV10-3 and J usage is TRBJ2-7; D perhaps matches TRBD1 (5 bases). With 10 bases removed from V and 1 base from J, the gap between germline ends came to 11 bases. CDR1 ENHRY and CDR2 SYGVKD come from the germline V gene. There are 12 residues in the CDR3. The CDR3 sequence: CANVQESYEQYF. Written as DNA, the CDR3 is TGTGCCAACGTACAGGAGTCCTACGAGCAGTACTTC.